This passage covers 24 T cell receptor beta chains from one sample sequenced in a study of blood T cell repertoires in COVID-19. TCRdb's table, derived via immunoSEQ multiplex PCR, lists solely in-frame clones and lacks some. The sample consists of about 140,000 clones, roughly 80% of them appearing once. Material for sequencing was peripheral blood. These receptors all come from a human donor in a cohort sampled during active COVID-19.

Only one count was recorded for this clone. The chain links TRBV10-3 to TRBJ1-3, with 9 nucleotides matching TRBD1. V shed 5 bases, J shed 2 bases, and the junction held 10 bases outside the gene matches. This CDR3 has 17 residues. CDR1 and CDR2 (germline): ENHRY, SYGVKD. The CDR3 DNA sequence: TGTGCCATCAGTTTGACTCCCGGGACAGGGACTGGAAACACCATATATTTT. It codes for CAISLTPGTGTGNTIYF.

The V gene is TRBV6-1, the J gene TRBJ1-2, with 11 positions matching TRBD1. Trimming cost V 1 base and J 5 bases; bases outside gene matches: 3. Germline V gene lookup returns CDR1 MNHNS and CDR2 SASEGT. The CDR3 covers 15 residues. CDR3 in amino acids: CASSEGTGGAYGYTF. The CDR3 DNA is TGTGCCAGCAGTGAAGGGACAGGGGGCGCGTATGGCTACACCTTC.

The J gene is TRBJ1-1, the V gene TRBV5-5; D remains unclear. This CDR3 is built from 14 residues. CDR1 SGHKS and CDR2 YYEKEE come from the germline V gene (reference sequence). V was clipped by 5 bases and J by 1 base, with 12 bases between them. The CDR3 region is CASRPLEKNTEAFF. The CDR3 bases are TGTGCCAGCAGACCCCTGGAGAAGAACACTGAAGCTTTCTTT.

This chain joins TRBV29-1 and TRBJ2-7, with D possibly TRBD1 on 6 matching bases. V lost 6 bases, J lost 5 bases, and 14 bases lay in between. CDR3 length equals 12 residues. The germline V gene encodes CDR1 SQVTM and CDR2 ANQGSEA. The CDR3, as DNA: TGCAGCGTCGTACAGGGTCCAAACGAGCAGTACTTC. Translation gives CSVVQGPNEQYF.

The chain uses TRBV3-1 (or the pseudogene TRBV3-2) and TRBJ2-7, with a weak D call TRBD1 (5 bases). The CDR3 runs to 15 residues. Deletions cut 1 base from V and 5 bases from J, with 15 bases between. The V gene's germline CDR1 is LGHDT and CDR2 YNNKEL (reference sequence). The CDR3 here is CASSQGMSGRNEQYF. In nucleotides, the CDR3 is TGTGCCAGCAGCCAAGGTATGTCAGGGCGGAACGAGCAGTACTTC.

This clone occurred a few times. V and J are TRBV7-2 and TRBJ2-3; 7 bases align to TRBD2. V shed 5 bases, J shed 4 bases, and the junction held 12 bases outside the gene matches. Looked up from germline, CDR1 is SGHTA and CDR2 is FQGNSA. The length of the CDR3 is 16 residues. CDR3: CASSPPASGRADTQYF. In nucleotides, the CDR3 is TGTGCCAGCAGCCCCCCCGCATCAGGGAGGGCAGATACGCAGTATTTT. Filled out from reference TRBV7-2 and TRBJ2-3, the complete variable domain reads GAGVSQSPSNKVTEKGKDVELRCDPISGHTALYWYRQSLGQGLEFLIYFQGNSAPDKSGLPSDRFSAERTGGSVSTLTIQRTQQEDSAVYLCASSPPASGRADTQYFGPGTRLTVL.

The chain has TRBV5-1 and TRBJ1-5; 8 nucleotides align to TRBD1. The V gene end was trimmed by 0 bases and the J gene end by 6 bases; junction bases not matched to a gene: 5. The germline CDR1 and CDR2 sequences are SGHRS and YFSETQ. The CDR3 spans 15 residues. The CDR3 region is CASSLETGGTQPQHF. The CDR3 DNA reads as TGCGCCAGCAGCTTGGAAACAGGGGGGACTCAGCCCCAGCATTTT.

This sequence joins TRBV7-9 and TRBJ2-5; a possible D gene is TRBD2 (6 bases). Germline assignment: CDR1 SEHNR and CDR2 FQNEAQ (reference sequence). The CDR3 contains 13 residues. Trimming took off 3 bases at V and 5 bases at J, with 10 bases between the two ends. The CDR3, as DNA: TGTGCCAGCAGCTTGACTAGTACTGAGACCCAGTACTTC. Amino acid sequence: CASSLTSTETQYF.

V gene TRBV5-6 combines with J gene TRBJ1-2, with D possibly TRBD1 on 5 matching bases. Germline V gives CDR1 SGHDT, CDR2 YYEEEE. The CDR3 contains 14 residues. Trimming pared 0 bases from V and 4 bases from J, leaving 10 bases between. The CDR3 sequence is CASSLVSGFYGYTF. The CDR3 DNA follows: TGTGCCAGCAGCTTGGTGTCAGGGTTCTATGGCTACACCTTC.

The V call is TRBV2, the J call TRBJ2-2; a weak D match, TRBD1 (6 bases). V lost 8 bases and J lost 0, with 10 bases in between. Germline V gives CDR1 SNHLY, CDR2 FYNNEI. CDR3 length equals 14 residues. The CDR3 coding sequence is TGTGCCAGCCACCGGGACACGAACACCGGGGAGCTGTTTTTT. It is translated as CASHRDTNTGELFF. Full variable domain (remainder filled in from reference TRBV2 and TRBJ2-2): EPEVTQTPSHQVTQMGQEVILRCVPISNHLYFYWYRQILGQKVEFLVSFYNNEISEKSEIFDDQFSVERPDGSNFTLKIRSTKLEDSAMYFCASHRDTNTGELFFGEGSRLTVL.

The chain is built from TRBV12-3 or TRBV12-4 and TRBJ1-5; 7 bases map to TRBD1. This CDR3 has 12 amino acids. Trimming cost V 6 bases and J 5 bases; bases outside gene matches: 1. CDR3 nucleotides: TGTGCCAGCAGCGACAGGGATCAGCCCCAGCATTTT. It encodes CASSDRDQPQHF.

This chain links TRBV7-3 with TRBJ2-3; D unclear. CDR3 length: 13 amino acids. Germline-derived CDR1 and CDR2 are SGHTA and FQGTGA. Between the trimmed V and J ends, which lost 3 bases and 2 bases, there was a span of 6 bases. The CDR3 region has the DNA TGTGCCAGCAGCTTCGGAGACACAGATACGCAGTATTTT. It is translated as CASSFGDTDTQYF. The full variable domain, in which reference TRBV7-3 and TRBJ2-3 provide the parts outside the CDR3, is GAGVSQTPSNKVTEKGKYVELRCDPISGHTALYWYRQSLGQGPEFLIYFQGTGAADDSGLPNDRFFAVRPEGSVSTLKIQRTERGDSAVYLCASSFGDTDTQYFGPGTRLTVL.

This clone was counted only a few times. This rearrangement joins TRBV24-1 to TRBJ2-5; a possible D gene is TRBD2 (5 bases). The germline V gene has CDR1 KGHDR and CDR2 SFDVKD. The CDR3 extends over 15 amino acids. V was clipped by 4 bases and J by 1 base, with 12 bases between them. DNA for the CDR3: TGTGCCACCAGTGAGTCACGAGGGATCCAAGAGACCCAGTACTTC. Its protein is CATSESRGIQETQYF.

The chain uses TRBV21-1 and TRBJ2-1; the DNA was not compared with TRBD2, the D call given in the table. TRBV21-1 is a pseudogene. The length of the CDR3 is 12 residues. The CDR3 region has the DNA TGTGCCAGCAGTTACTTTTACAATGAGCAGTTCTTC. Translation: CASSYFYNEQFF.

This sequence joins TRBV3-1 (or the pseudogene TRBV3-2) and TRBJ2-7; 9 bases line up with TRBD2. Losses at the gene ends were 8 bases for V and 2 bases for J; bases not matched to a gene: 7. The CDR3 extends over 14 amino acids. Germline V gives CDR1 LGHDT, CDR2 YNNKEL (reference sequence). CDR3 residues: CASGIAGVAYEQYF. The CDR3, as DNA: TGTGCCAGCGGGATAGCGGGGGTAGCCTACGAGCAGTACTTC.

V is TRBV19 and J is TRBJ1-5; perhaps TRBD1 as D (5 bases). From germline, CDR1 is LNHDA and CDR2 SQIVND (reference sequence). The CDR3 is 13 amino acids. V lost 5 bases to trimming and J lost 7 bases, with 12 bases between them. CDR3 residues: CASSAGLMQPQHF. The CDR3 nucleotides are TGTGCCAGTAGTGCAGGGTTGATGCAGCCCCAGCATTTT.

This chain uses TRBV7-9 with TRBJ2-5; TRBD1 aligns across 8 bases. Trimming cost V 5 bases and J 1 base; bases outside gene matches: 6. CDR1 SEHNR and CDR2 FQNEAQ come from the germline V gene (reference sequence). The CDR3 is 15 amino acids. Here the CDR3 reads CASSADRGLQETQYF. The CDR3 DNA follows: TGTGCCAGCAGCGCCGACAGGGGTCTCCAAGAGACCCAGTACTTC.

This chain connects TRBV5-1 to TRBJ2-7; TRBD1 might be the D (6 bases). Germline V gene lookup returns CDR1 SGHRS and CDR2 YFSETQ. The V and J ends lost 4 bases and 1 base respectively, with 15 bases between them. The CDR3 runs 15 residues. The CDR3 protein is CASSLTRGTSYEQYF. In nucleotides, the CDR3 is TGCGCCAGCAGCCTGACTCGAGGGACATCCTACGAGCAGTACTTC.

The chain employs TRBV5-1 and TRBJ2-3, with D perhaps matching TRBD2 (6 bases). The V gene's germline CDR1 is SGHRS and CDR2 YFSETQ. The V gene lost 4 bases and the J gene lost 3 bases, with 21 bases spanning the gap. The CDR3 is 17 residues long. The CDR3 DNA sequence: TGCGCCAGCAGCAAGGACTACGGACGACTCACTACAGATACGCAGTATTTT. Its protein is CASSKDYGRLTTDTQYF.

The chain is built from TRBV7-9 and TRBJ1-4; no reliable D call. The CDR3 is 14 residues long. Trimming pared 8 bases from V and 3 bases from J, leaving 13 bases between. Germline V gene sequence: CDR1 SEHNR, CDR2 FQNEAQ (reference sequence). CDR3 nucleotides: TGTGCCAGCGGCCAGGTCTTAGCTAATGAAAAACTGTTTTTT. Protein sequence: CASGQVLANEKLFF.

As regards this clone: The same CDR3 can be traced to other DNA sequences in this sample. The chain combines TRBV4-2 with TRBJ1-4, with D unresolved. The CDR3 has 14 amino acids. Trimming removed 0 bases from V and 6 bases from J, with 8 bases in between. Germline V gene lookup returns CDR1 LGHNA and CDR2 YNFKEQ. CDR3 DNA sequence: TGTGCCAGCAGCCAAGATGGGAGGGATGAAAAACTGTTTTTT. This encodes CASSQDGRDEKLFF.

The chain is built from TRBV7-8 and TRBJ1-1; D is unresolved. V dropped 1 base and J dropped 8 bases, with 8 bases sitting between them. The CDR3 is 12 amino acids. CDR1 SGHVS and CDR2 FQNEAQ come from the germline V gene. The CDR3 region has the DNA TGTGCCAGCAGCTTAGTTGCCAGGGAAGCTTTCTTT. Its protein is CASSLVAREAFF.

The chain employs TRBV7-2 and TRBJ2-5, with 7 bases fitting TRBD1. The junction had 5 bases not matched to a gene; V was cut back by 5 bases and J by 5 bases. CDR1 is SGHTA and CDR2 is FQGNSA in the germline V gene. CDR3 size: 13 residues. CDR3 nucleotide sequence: TGTGCCAGCAGCCCCCAGGGGGTGGAGACCCAGTACTTC. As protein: CASSPQGVETQYF. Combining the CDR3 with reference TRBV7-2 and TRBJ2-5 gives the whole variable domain GAGVSQSPSNKVTEKGKDVELRCDPISGHTALYWYRQSLGQGLEFLIYFQGNSAPDKSGLPSDRFSAERTGGSVSTLTIQRTQQEDSAVYLCASSPQGVETQYFGPGTRLLVL.

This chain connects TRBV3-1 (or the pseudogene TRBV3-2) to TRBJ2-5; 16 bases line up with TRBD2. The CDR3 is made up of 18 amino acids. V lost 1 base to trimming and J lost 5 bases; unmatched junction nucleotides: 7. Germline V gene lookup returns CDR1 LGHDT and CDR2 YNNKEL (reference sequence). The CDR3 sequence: CASSQAGLAGGRSETQYF. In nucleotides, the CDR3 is TGTGCCAGCAGCCAAGCGGGACTAGCGGGGGGGCGTTCGGAGACCCAGTACTTC.